This entry describes one T cell receptor beta chain. Its antigen is unidentified. The data are from a study of OX40 agonist ivuxolimab in advanced cancers. The wider study: Given to patients was ivuxolimab, an agonistic anti-OX40 (CD134) antibody. Each patient was given ivuxolimab into a vein every 2 weeks, at 0.01 to 10 mg/kg.

Libraries were prepared by immunoSEQ multiplex PCR; TCRdb keeps only in-frame clonotypes and omits some of them. The table lists 80,000 to 95,000 clones, roughly 85% of them singletons. General study results and limits: Expanded clones belonging to CD8+ T cells outnumbered, on average, those of CD4+.

Prior autoimmune disease or systemic immunosuppression barred patients. Trimming took off 6 bases at V and 13 bases at J, with 15 bases between the two ends. CDR3 size: 11 residues. Germline V gene sequence: CDR1 MDHEN, CDR2 SYDVKM. The chain combines TRBV28 with TRBJ1-2; D not certain. This receptor was taken from an adult with an advanced solid tumor such as melanoma, head and neck, liver or kidney cancer. Sequenced material: CD4+ or CD8+ T cells sorted from blood, taken in a trial of the OX40 agonist ivuxolimab. CDR3: CASSTGRARTF. CDR3 coding DNA: TGTGCCAGCAGCACTGGGAGGGCCCGCACCTTC.